What follows are 29 T cell receptor beta chains derived from one specimen sequenced in a study of OX40 agonist ivuxolimab in advanced cancers. The repertoire was sequenced with immunoSEQ multiplex PCR; TCRdb's copy has only in-frame clones and lacks some. The sample includes more than 25,000 clones, 75% to 90% of them seen just once. This material consisted of CD4+ or CD8+ T cells sorted from blood, taken in a trial of the OX40 agonist ivuxolimab. All receptors derive from an adult with an advanced solid tumor such as melanoma, head and neck, liver or kidney cancer.

The chain combines TRBV21-1 with TRBJ2-1; TRBD2 is the table's D call and was not checked against the DNA. TRBV21-1 is deemed a pseudogene. The CDR3 runs 17 residues. The CDR3 DNA reads as TGTGCCAGCAGCAAAGCCGGGACTAGCGGGACGTACAATGAGCAGTTCTTC. Its protein is CASSKAGTSGTYNEQFF.

The rearrangement links TRBV9 to TRBJ1-5, with D uncertain. Trimming pared 4 bases from V and 7 bases from J, leaving 9 bases between. The CDR3 covers 12 residues. The V gene's germline CDR1 is SGDLS and CDR2 YYNGEE. The CDR3 loop reads CASSRGLQPQHF. The DNA of the CDR3 is TGTGCCAGCAGCCGAGGTTTACAGCCCCAGCATTTT.

The chain links TRBV2 to TRBJ2-1, with 11 bases fitting TRBD2. CDR1 and CDR2 (germline): SNHLY, FYNNEI. Unmatched junction bases numbered 8, after V lost 1 base and J lost 3 bases. The CDR3 sequence is 18 residues long. The CDR3 loop reads CASSEERTSGSHYNEQFF. The DNA of the CDR3 is TGTGCCAGCAGTGAAGAAAGAACTAGCGGGAGTCACTACAATGAGCAGTTCTTC.

V usage is TRBV18 and J usage is TRBJ2-2, with D uncertain. The CDR3 extends over 12 amino acids. Trimming shortened V by 3 bases and J by 5 bases, and 4 bases separated the two germline ends. Germline CDR1 reads KGHSH; CDR2 reads LQKENI. The CDR3 nucleotides read TGTGCCAGCTCACCGGGGACCGGGGAGCTGTTTTTT. It yields the protein CASSPGTGELFF. Variable domain in full (rest from reference TRBV18 and TRBJ2-2): NAGVMQNPRHLVRRRGQEARLRCSPMKGHSHVYWYRQLPEEGLKFMVYLQKENIIDESGMPKERFSAEFPKEGPSILRIQQVVRGDSAAYFCASSPGTGELFFGEGSRLTVL.

The gene calls are TRBV6-5 and TRBJ2-7; the D gene could be TRBD1 or TRBD2 (5 bases each). V lost 4 bases, J lost 4 bases, and 11 bases lay in between. The CDR3 extends over 13 amino acids. CDR1 is MNHEY and CDR2 is SVGAGI in the germline V gene. The chain's CDR3 is CASSFGTVYEQYF. The CDR3 coding sequence is TGTGCCAGCAGTTTCGGGACGGTTTACGAGCAGTACTTC.

The rearrangement uses TRBV4-3 and TRBJ1-4; possible D gene TRBD1, 6 bases. Germline assignment: CDR1 LGHNA and CDR2 YSLEER. CDR3 length equals 17 residues. Trimming cost V 5 bases and J 12 bases, with 28 bases left between them. The CDR3 sequence: CASSRLLRTEGSAELFF. The CDR3 DNA follows: TGCGCCAGCAGCAGATTGCTGAGGACAGAAGGGTCTGCGGAACTGTTTTTT.

This clone came up once. This sequence joins TRBV28 and TRBJ2-7; 7 positions match TRBD2. Germline-derived CDR1 and CDR2 are MDHEN and SYDVKM. V shed 8 bases, J shed 4 bases, and the junction held 11 bases outside the gene matches. The CDR3 is 14 amino acids. The CDR3 DNA is TGTGCCAGCCGCGGCGATGCGGGAGTTTACGAGCAGTACTTC. It translates to CASRGDAGVYEQYF. Supplemented by reference TRBV28 and TRBJ2-7, the full variable domain reads DVKVTQSSRYLVKRTGEKVFLECVQDMDHENMFWYRQDPGLGLRLIYFSYDVKMKEKGDIPEGYSVSREKKERFSLILESASTNQTSMYLCASRGDAGVYEQYFGPGTRLTVT.

V gene TRBV19 combines with J gene TRBJ2-3; D is unclear. This CDR3 is 13 amino acids long. Trimming left V 5 bases short and J 6 bases short, with 12 bases between. Germline CDR1 is LNHDA and CDR2 is SQIVND (reference sequence). The chain's CDR3 is CASSSGSSDTQYF. CDR3 in DNA: TGTGCCAGTAGTTCTGGATCATCGGATACGCAGTATTTT.

This CDR3 is CASSVGVIGTEAFF. DNA of the CDR3: TGTGCCAGCAGCGTAGGGGTCATTGGCACTGAAGCTTTCTTT. The rearrangement links TRBV9 to TRBJ1-1; D remains unclear. The CDR3 is 14 residues long. In germline, CDR1 is SGDLS, CDR2 YYNGEE. Trimming left V 0 bases short and J 4 bases short, with 10 bases between. The whole variable domain, filled in from reference TRBV9 and TRBJ1-1, reads DSGVTQTPKHLITATGQRVTLRCSPRSGDLSVYWYQQSLDQGLQFLIQYYNGEERAKGNILERFSAQQFPDLHSELNLSSLELGDSALYFCASSVGVIGTEAFFGQGTRLTVV.

This chain links TRBV5-1 with TRBJ1-1, with D possibly TRBD1 on 6 matching bases. Germline CDR1 reads SGHRS; CDR2 reads YFSETQ. V was trimmed by 1 base and J by 1 base, leaving 11 bases between them. This CDR3 has 15 amino acids. DNA of the CDR3: TGCGCCAGCAGCTTGCGCGCAGGGGCGAACACTGAAGCTTTCTTT. Translated, it gives CASSLRAGANTEAFF.

This sequence joins TRBV2 and TRBJ1-2; D may be TRBD1 (5 bases). CDR3 size: 15 residues. Between the trimmed V and J ends, which lost 1 base and 8 bases, there was a span of 17 bases. CDR1 and CDR2 from the germline V gene are SNHLY and FYNNEI. This chain's CDR3 is CASSEVPGGDGGYTF. Written as DNA, the CDR3 is TGTGCCAGCAGTGAAGTCCCGGGAGGGGATGGGGGCTACACCTTC.

This chain joins TRBV19 and TRBJ1-1; a weak D match, TRBD1 (5 bases). The V end was cut by 3 bases, the J end by 5 bases, with 13 bases between. CDR1 is LNHDA and CDR2 is SQIVND in the germline V gene (reference sequence). CDR3 length equals 14 residues. The CDR3, as DNA: TGTGCCAGTAGTATGACGGGGGACCCAACTGAAGCTTTCTTT. The encoded protein is CASSMTGDPTEAFF.

This rearrangement joins TRBV11-2 to TRBJ2-5; D unresolved. V dropped 0 bases and J dropped 4 bases, with 6 bases sitting between them. Germline V lookup: CDR1 SGHAT, CDR2 FQNNGV. The length of the CDR3 is 13 residues. The CDR3 loop is CASSLEVGETQYF. The CDR3, as DNA: TGTGCCAGCAGCTTAGAGGTGGGAGAGACCCAGTACTTC.

The chain joins TRBV6-1 to TRBJ1-1; D call uncertain. The CDR3 spans 12 residues. Germline loops: CDR1 MNHNS, CDR2 SASEGT. V was trimmed by 1 base and J by 5 bases, leaving 5 bases between them. CDR3 amino acids: CASSEGGTEAFF. In nucleotides, the CDR3 is TGTGCCAGCAGTGAAGGGGGTACTGAAGCTTTCTTT.

The V and J genes are TRBV2 and TRBJ1-1, with 7 bases that match TRBD1. V was clipped by 1 base and J by 1 base; unmatched bases: 6. The CDR3 contains 16 residues. The germline V gene has CDR1 SNHLY and CDR2 FYNNEI. The CDR3: CASSEGWDSGNTEAFF. For the CDR3, the DNA is TGTGCCAGCAGTGAAGGATGGGACAGCGGGAACACTGAAGCTTTCTTT.

A few counts support this clone. V gene TRBV2 combines with J gene TRBJ1-3; D call uncertain. The CDR3 covers 12 residues. Germline loops: CDR1 SNHLY, CDR2 FYNNEI. V was clipped by 8 bases and J by 4 bases, with 9 bases between them. The CDR3 region is CASETQGNTIYF. CDR3 DNA: TGTGCCAGCGAGACGCAAGGAAACACCATATATTTT.

This clone was seen a single time. This chain joins TRBV5-1 and TRBJ1-1; the D is unclear. The CDR3 is 13 residues long. Deletions cut 0 bases from V and 7 bases from J, with 10 bases between. From germline, CDR1 is SGHRS and CDR2 YFSETQ. For the CDR3, the DNA is TGCGCCAGCAGCTTGGGTGGGCAGTTTGAAGCTTTCTTT. This gives the protein CASSLGGQFEAFF.

The chain joins TRBV27 to TRBJ2-2; the D is unclear. The V gene lost 5 bases and the J gene lost 14 bases, with 24 bases spanning the gap. CDR3 length: 15 residues. Germline loops: CDR1 MNHEY, CDR2 SMNVEV (reference sequence). The CDR3 reads CASSLTGLRPDRLFF. In nucleotides, the CDR3 is TGTGCCAGCAGTCTAACCGGTCTGCGTCCTGATAGACTGTTTTTT.

The rearrangement joins TRBV27 to TRBJ1-6; tentative D call: TRBD1 (6 bases). V lost 2 bases and J lost 9, with 8 bases in between. CDR1 and CDR2 from the germline V gene are MNHEY and SMNVEV (reference sequence). This CDR3 has 13 amino acids. In DNA form, the CDR3 reads TGTGCCAGCAGTTTAACAGGGAGTTCACCCCTCCACTTT. Its protein product is CASSLTGSSPLHF.

The chain uses TRBV6-1 and TRBJ2-7; no reliable D call. V was clipped by 5 bases and J by 0 bases, with 8 bases between them. Germline loops: CDR1 MNHNS, CDR2 SASEGT. The CDR3 is made up of 13 amino acids. The CDR3 DNA reads as TGTGCCAGCAGTTTGACTGGCTCCTACGAGCAGTACTTC. Translated: CASSLTGSYEQYF.

V gene TRBV7-9 combines with J gene TRBJ2-1; D gene uncertain. CDR1 is SEHNR, CDR2 FQNEAQ, per germline (reference sequence). The CDR3 has 14 residues. V was shortened by 5 bases and J by 4 bases, with 12 bases between the two germline ends. The CDR3 DNA reads as TGTGCCAGCAGCCCCTCGGGTATATACAATGAGCAGTTCTTC. Translation gives CASSPSGIYNEQFF.

The chain is built from TRBV27 and TRBJ1-5, with D unresolved. Germline V gene lookup returns CDR1 MNHEY and CDR2 SMNVEV (reference sequence). V was shortened by 0 bases and J by 0 bases, with 3 bases between the two germline ends. CDR3 size: 14 residues. CDR3 amino acids: CASSLSTSNQPQHF. The CDR3 DNA reads TGTGCCAGCAGTTTATCAACTAGCAATCAGCCCCAGCATTTT.

The rearrangement joins TRBV28 to TRBJ2-2; TRBD2 might be the D (5 bases). V lost 2 bases to trimming and J lost 7 bases, with 8 bases between them. This CDR3 has 13 residues. CDR1 and CDR2 from the germline V gene are MDHEN and SYDVKM. The CDR3 DNA sequence: TGTGCCAGCAGTTTAGAGGGTATCGGGGAGCTGTTTTTT. The encoded protein is CASSLEGIGELFF.

V is TRBV29-1 and J is TRBJ2-1; no firm D call. The V end was cut by 7 bases, the J end by 4 bases, with 11 bases between. This CDR3 has 12 residues. Germline loops: CDR1 SQVTM, CDR2 ANQGSEA. The CDR3: CSALSSYNEQFF. The DNA for the CDR3 is TGCAGCGCCTTGAGTTCTTACAATGAGCAGTTCTTC.

This clone was observed a single time. The chain uses TRBV6-1 and TRBJ1-4, with 9 nucleotides matching TRBD1. V was pared by 4 bases and J by 7 bases, with 7 bases of the junction left unmatched. Germline V CDR1 and CDR2: MNHNS, SASEGT. CDR3 length: 15 amino acids. CDR3 protein: CASSATGGSGEKLFF. For the CDR3, the DNA is TGTGCCAGCAGTGCTACAGGGGGCTCTGGTGAAAAACTGTTTTTT.

J is TRBJ2-7 and V is TRBV27; D uncertain. Trimming removed 4 bases from V and 0 bases from J, with 13 bases in between. The CDR3 has 15 amino acids. Germline-derived CDR1 and CDR2 are MNHEY and SMNVEV (reference sequence). CDR3 in amino acids: CASSSGARSSYEQYF. The CDR3 DNA is TGTGCCAGCAGTTCGGGCGCTAGGAGCTCCTACGAGCAGTACTTC.

This clone came up a few times. The junction does not match germline at one end; this may be a read error. The genes are TRBV29-1 and TRBJ2-7, with 16 bases that match TRBD2. This CDR3 has 18 amino acids. Per germline, CDR1 SQVTM and CDR2 ANQGSEA. The CDR3 loop is CSVEQPGLAGGSPYEQYF. CDR3 bases: TGCAGCGTTGAACAGCCGGGACTAGCGGGAGGGTCCCCCTATGAGCAGTACTTC.

This rearrangement joins TRBV27 to TRBJ2-7; D could derive from TRBD1 or TRBD2 (6 bases each). The CDR3 is made up of 16 amino acids. Germline loops: CDR1 MNHEY, CDR2 SMNVEV (reference sequence). V dropped 5 bases and J dropped 2 bases, with 19 bases sitting between them. CDR3 residues: CASSRRDGRQAYEQYF. CDR3 nucleotides: TGTGCCAGCAGTCGGAGGGATGGCAGACAGGCCTACGAGCAGTACTTC.

The gene calls are TRBV4-1 and TRBJ1-2; D is possibly TRBD1 (5 bases). The CDR3 spans 17 residues. Trimming stripped 1 base from V and 0 bases from J, with 15 bases between. CDR1 and CDR2 (germline): MGHRA, YSYEKL. This CDR3 reads CASSQVPGAATNYGYTF. In DNA form, the CDR3 reads TGCGCCAGCAGCCAAGTCCCCGGGGCCGCTACTAACTATGGCTACACCTTC.